This TCR beta chain was sequenced in a study of cytotoxic CD8 clonotypes in ibrutinib-treated CLL. The CDR3 is 13 residues long. The V and J ends lost 1 base and 5 bases respectively, with 6 bases between them. Per germline, CDR1 LNHNV and CDR2 YYDKDF (reference sequence). TCRdb's table, derived via immunoSEQ multiplex PCR, lists solely in-frame clones and lacks some. The sample has 300,000 to 400,000 clones; over 55% are singletons. Study results and caveats: Contraction or stability on treatment characterized the public clonotypes, which were uncommon.

This clone was counted a few times. As yet, its antigen is unknown. This chain joins TRBV15 and TRBJ2-1; D is uncertain. The material sequenced was PBMCs, taken after 36 months of ibrutinib treatment. This clonotype was sampled from a human donor with chronic lymphocytic leukemia. The CDR3 protein is CATSRAPHNEQFF. In DNA form, the CDR3 reads TGTGCCACCAGCAGAGCCCCCCACAATGAGCAGTTCTTC.